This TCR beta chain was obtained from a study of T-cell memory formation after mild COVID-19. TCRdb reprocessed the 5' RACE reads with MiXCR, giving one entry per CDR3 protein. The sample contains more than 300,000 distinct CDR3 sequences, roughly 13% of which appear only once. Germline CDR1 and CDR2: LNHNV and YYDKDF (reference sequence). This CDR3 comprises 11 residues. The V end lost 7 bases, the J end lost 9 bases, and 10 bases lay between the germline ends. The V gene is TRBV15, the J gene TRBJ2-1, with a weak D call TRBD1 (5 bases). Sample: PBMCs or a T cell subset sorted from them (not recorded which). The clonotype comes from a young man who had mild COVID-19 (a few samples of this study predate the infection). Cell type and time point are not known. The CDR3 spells CATTGIAEQFF. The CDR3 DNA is TGTGCCACCACAGGGATCGCTGAGCAGTTCTTC. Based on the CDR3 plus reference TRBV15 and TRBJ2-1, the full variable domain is DAMVIQNPRYQVTQFGKPVTLSCSQTLNHNVMYWYQQKSSQAPKLLFHYYDKDFNNEADTPDNFQSRRPNTSFCFLDIRSPGLGDTAMYLCATTGIAEQFFGPGTRLTVL.